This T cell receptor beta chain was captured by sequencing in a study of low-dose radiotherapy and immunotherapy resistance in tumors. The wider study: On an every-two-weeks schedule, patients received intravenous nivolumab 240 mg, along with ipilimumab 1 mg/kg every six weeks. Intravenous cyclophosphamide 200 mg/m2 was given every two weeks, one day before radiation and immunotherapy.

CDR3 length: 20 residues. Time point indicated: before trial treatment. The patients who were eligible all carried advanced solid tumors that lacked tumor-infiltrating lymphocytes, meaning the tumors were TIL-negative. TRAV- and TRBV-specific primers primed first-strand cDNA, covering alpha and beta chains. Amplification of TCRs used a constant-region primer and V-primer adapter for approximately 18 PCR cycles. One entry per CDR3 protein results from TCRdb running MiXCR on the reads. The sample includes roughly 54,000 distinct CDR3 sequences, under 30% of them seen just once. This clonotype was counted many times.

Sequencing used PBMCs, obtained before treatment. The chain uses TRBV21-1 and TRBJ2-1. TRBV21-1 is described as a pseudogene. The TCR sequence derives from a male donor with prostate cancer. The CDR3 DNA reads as TGTGCCAGCAGCAAATCTGTGGTTGGGTACATGGAAGAGCCAAACAATGAGCAGTTCTTC. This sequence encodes CASSKSVVGYMEEPNNEQFF.